A single sample gave rise to the 11 T cell receptor beta chains below, sequenced in a study of T cell clones after liver transplantation. Generated by immunoSEQ multiplex PCR, the TCRdb table keeps only in-frame clones and is missing some. This table holds about 60,000 clones, roughly two thirds found once. The material was CD4+ T cells from blood, obtained before liver transplant. Receptors were obtained from a human donor who received a liver transplant.

As to this clone: A much larger clone lies one base from this, so it may be a read error. This specimen includes other DNA sequences encoding the same CDR3. The rearrangement uses TRBV2 and TRBJ1-1; D gene unclear. Looked up from germline, CDR1 is SNHLY and CDR2 is FYNNEI. The CDR3 has 13 amino acids. CDR3 bases: TGTGCCAGTAGTGAACGGGAAGGCACTGAAGCTTTCTTT. It translates to CASSEREGTEAFF.

The CDR3 DNA reads as TGTGCCAGCTCACCGGAGGAGGGCTATGGCTACACCTTC. This sequence encodes CASSPEEGYGYTF. V is TRBV18 and J is TRBJ1-2; D is unclear. Germline-derived CDR1 and CDR2 are KGHSH and LQKENI. V lost 3 bases and J lost 4, with 9 bases in between. The CDR3 is made up of 13 amino acids.

This clone has a handful of counts. This chain connects TRBV19 to TRBJ2-3; TRBD2 matches at 13 bases. The CDR3 is 16 residues long. Germline trimming cut 5 bases from V and 10 bases from J; bases unmatched to any gene: 12. Germline V lookup: CDR1 LNHDA, CDR2 SQIVND (reference sequence). CDR3 bases: TGTGCCAGTAGTCCCCAGACTAGCGGGGGGTTACTTGCGCAGTATTTT. This encodes CASSPQTSGGLLAQYF.

This chain uses TRBV27 with TRBJ1-6, with no clear D. Per the germline V gene, CDR1 is MNHEY and CDR2 is SMNVEV (reference sequence). This CDR3 is built from 12 residues. V lost 5 bases, J lost 6 bases, and 5 bases lay in between. CDR3 in DNA: TGTGCCAGCAGTGTCCTTAATTCACCCCTCCACTTT. It is translated as CASSVLNSPLHF.

The chain joins TRBV6-4 to TRBJ2-3; a weak D match, TRBD2 (5 bases). Germline V CDR1 and CDR2: MRHNA, SNTAGT. The CDR3 contains 13 residues. V lost 5 bases and J 8 bases, leaving 14 bases between the germline ends. The CDR3 DNA reads as TGTGCCAGCAGTACACTAGAGGGAGTTACGCAGTATTTT. Protein: CASSTLEGVTQYF.

The rearrangement uses TRBV30 and TRBJ1-1; D perhaps matches TRBD1 (5 bases). Germline loops: CDR1 GTSNPN, CDR2 SVGIG (reference sequence). The CDR3 totals 16 residues. Trimming shortened V by 3 bases and J by 0 bases, and 17 bases separated the two germline ends. The CDR3 nucleotides are TGTGCCTGGAGACCCCATCAGGGACTCATGAACACTGAAGCTTTCTTT. The encoded protein is CAWRPHQGLMNTEAFF.

The rearrangement joins TRBV5-4 to TRBJ2-1, with 8 bases identical to TRBD2. CDR3 length equals 16 residues. Trimming cost V 1 base and J 8 bases; bases outside gene matches: 11. CDR1 is SGHNT, CDR2 YYREEE, per germline (reference sequence). The CDR3 region has the DNA TGTGCCAGCAGCTTGTTTCAGGTAGCGGGGTCTGATGAGCAGTTCTTC. Protein sequence: CASSLFQVAGSDEQFF. The full variable domain, rest sourced from reference TRBV5-4 and TRBJ2-1, is ETGVTQSPTHLIKTRGQQVTLRCSSQSGHNTVSWYQQALGQGPQFIFQYYREEENGRGNFPPRFSGLQFPNYSSELNVNALELDDSALYLCASSLFQVAGSDEQFFGPGTRLTVL.

The chain uses TRBV7-8 and TRBJ1-4; D is unresolved. In germline, CDR1 is SGHVS, CDR2 FQNEAQ. The CDR3 has 12 amino acids. The CDR3 protein is CAVGSTNEKLFF. The CDR3 DNA sequence: TGTGCGGTGGGCTCAACTAATGAAAAACTGTTTTTT.

The rearrangement links TRBV28 to TRBJ1-2; D ambiguous. V was pared by 6 bases and J by 4 bases, with 15 bases between. Per germline, CDR1 MDHEN and CDR2 SYDVKM. The CDR3 is 14 residues long. CDR3: CASSQGGQLYGYTF. The CDR3 DNA reads TGTGCCAGCAGCCAAGGAGGCCAACTCTATGGCTACACCTTC.

About this clone: A junction boundary mismatches the germline segment, possibly from a read error. The chain couples TRBV7-7 to TRBJ2-5, with 8 bases lining up with TRBD2. The CDR3 contains 15 residues. Germline lookup yields CDR1 SSHAT and CDR2 FNYEAQ (reference sequence). The CDR3, as DNA: TGTGCTAGCAGCGTTCTAGCGGGCCCGCAAGAGACCCAGTACTTC. This encodes CASSVLAGPQETQYF.

The J gene is TRBJ2-2, the V gene TRBV27; D gene uncertain. Per the germline V gene, CDR1 is MNHEY and CDR2 is SMNVEV (reference sequence). With 6 bases removed from V and 7 bases from J, the gap between germline ends came to 18 bases. The CDR3 has 15 residues. CDR3 DNA: TGTGCCAGCAGACGATTATCATCCGGTGTCGGGGAGCTGTTTTTT. Translation gives CASRRLSSGVGELFF.